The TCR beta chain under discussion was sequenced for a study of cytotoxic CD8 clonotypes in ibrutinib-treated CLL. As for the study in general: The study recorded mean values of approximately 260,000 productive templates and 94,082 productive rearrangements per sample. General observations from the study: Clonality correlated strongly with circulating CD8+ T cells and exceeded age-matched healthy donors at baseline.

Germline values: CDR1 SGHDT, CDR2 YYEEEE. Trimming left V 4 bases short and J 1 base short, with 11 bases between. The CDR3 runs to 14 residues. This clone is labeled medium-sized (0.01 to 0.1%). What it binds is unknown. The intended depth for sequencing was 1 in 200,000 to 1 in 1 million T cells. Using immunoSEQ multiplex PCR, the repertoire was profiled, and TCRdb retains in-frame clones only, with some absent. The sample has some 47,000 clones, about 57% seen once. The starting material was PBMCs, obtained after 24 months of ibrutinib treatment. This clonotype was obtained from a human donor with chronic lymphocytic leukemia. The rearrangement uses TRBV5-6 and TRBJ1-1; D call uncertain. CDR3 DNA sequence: TGTGCCAGCAGCCGTATCGAGGAGAACACTGAAGCTTTCTTT. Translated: CASSRIEENTEAFF.